The present T cell receptor (beta chain) was sequenced within a study of tissue T cells after allogeneic stem cell transplantation. Trimming removed 3 bases at V and 3 bases at J, with 15 bases between. Germline CDR1 reads KGHSH; CDR2 reads LQKENI. This CDR3 is 15 amino acids long. Measured with immunoSEQ multiplex PCR; TCRdb has only the in-frame clones, and not every one. The data hold about 730 clones, with roughly two fifths observed a single time. Sequences were derived from rectal tissue, sampled at autopsy. This receptor was identified in a female patient between 35 and 69 years old with steroid-refractory graft-versus-host disease after an allogeneic stem cell transplant. Part of the T cells may come from the graft donor. This chain uses TRBV18 with TRBJ2-7; maybe TRBD2 (7 bases). CDR3 nucleotide sequence: TGTGCCAGCTCACCGGGGGGGCAGGGGCTCTACGAGCAGTACTTC. Translation: CASSPGGQGLYEQYF.